The next 31 T cell receptor beta chains were all read from a single sample in a study of radiotherapy plus CTLA-4 blockade in lung cancer. Here immunoSEQ multiplex PCR was the method, and the copy in TCRdb shows in-frame clones only, minus some. The table records about 62,000 clones, 70% to 80% of them present only once. The material sequenced was peripheral blood, taken from a patient treated with radiotherapy plus ipilimumab. Receptors were obtained from a human donor with non-small cell lung cancer who had a complete response to radiotherapy plus ipilimumab.

The rearrangement uses TRBV6-1 and TRBJ1-2; 9 nucleotides line up with TRBD1. From germline, CDR1 is MNHNS and CDR2 SASEGT. The J segment lost 4 bases and the V segment lost 6 bases, leaving 6 bases of the junction unmatched. The CDR3 totals 14 residues. CDR3 residues: CASRLDRGGYGYTF. The DNA of the CDR3 is TGTGCCAGCAGACTCGACAGGGGGGGCTATGGCTACACCTTC.

The chain joins TRBV30 to TRBJ1-1, with 7 bases matching TRBD1. This CDR3 region has 13 residues. The trim removed 0 bases at V and 8 bases at J, leaving 6 bases unmatched. In germline, CDR1 is GTSNPN, CDR2 SVGIG (reference sequence). The CDR3 coding sequence is TGTGCCTGGAGTGTTTCCGGGACAGCCGAAGCTTTCTTT. It yields the protein CAWSVSGTAEAFF.

The sample holds one count of this clone. The rearrangement joins TRBV13 to TRBJ2-5; D may be TRBD1 (6 bases). Germline CDR1 reads PRHDT; CDR2 reads FYEKMQ (reference sequence). The CDR3 contains 14 residues. The V gene lost 3 bases and the J gene lost 3 bases, with 11 bases spanning the gap. CDR3 sequence (DNA): TGTGCCAGCAGCTTGGTGGCAGGGGAAGAGACCCAGTACTTC. It yields the protein CASSLVAGEETQYF.

The rearrangement uses TRBV10-3 and TRBJ2-7; TRBD1 agrees at 8 bases. CDR1 and CDR2 (germline): ENHRY, SYGVKD. V lost 0 bases to trimming and J lost 7 bases; unmatched junction nucleotides: 5. The CDR3 consists of 14 residues. This chain's CDR3 is CAISESTGAEEQYF. CDR3 in DNA: TGTGCCATCAGTGAGTCGACAGGGGCAGAGGAGCAGTACTTC.

The rearrangement joins TRBV5-1 to TRBJ2-5; D is uncertain. V was trimmed by 7 bases and J by 1 base, leaving 20 bases between them. Germline V gene sequence: CDR1 SGHRS, CDR2 YFSETQ. The CDR3 is 16 amino acids. The CDR3 DNA is TGCGCCAGCGAGCTTGGCTATGTGGCAGGCCAAGAGACCCAGTACTTC. It encodes CASELGYVAGQETQYF.

This clone has a handful of counts. This chain links TRBV19 with TRBJ2-2; D is possibly TRBD1 (5 bases). In germline, CDR1 is LNHDA, CDR2 SQIVND (reference sequence). The CDR3 extends over 14 amino acids. The V gene lost 4 bases and the J gene lost 1 base, with 7 bases spanning the gap. The CDR3 DNA sequence: TGTGCCAGTAGTACAGGGCGGAACACCGGGGAGCTGTTTTTT. Amino acids: CASSTGRNTGELFF. The whole variable domain, remainder taken from reference TRBV19 and TRBJ2-2, is DGGITQSPKYLFRKEGQNVTLSCEQNLNHDAMYWYRQDPGQGLRLIYYSQIVNDFQKGDIAEGYSVSREKKESFPLTVTSAQKNPTAFYLCASSTGRNTGELFFGEGSRLTVL.

The chain's CDR3 is CSVDSGQTISNQPQHF. The DNA for the CDR3 is TGCAGCGTTGATTCGGGACAGACCATTAGCAATCAGCCCCAGCATTTT. V and J are TRBV29-1 and TRBJ1-5, with 7 bases identical to TRBD1. The CDR3 spans 16 residues. V dropped 3 bases and J dropped 0; count of bases not matched to a gene: 8. Germline values: CDR1 SQVTM, CDR2 ANQGSEA.

This chain uses TRBV6-1 with TRBJ2-7; no firm D call. Germline CDR1 reads MNHNS; CDR2 reads SASEGT. The CDR3 has 15 amino acids. The V gene lost 2 bases and the J gene lost 2 bases, with 13 bases spanning the gap. The DNA of the CDR3 is TGTGCCAGCAGTGAATCTTCCGGTAGAGCCTACGAGCAGTACTTC. This encodes CASSESSGRAYEQYF.

This clone was seen a handful of times. The DNA of the CDR3 is TGTGCCAGCAGTGAAGCGGGGAGGGCGAGCGGAAACACCATATATTTT. It specifies CASSEAGRASGNTIYF. V is TRBV6-1 and J is TRBJ1-3; D is ambiguous. V gave up 0 bases and J gave up 4 bases, with 13 bases separating them. The CDR3 covers 16 residues. From germline, CDR1 is MNHNS and CDR2 SASEGT.

The chain carries TRBV7-8 and TRBJ1-6, with D perhaps matching TRBD1 (6 bases). Trimming pared 2 bases from V and 10 bases from J, leaving 15 bases between. The CDR3 runs 15 residues. CDR1 and CDR2 from the germline V gene are SGHVS and FQNEAQ. CDR3 sequence: CASSLRGTGSSPLHF. CDR3 DNA sequence: TGTGCCAGCAGCTTAAGGGGAACAGGGAGCTCACCCCTCCACTTT. The full variable domain, completed using reference TRBV7-8 and TRBJ1-6, is GAGVSQSPRYKVAKRGQDVALRCDPISGHVSLFWYQQALGQGPEFLTYFQNEAQLDKSGLPSDRFFAERPEGSVSTLKIQRTQQEDSAVYLCASSLRGTGSSPLHFGNGTRLTVT.

The rearrangement uses TRBV27 and TRBJ2-5; TRBD1 matches 7 bases. CDR3 size: 14 residues. Germline V CDR1 and CDR2: MNHEY, SMNVEV (reference sequence). Unmatched junction bases numbered 12, after V lost 6 bases and J lost 8 bases. Here the CDR3 DNA reads TGTGCCAGCAGGGGAACAAACAGGGGTCAAACCCAGTACTTC. Protein sequence: CASRGTNRGQTQYF.

V and J are TRBV7-2 and TRBJ2-4; TRBD2 agrees at 11 bases. The CDR3 is made up of 17 amino acids. J was trimmed by 2 bases and V by 4 bases; bases with no gene match: 7. In germline, CDR1 is SGHTA, CDR2 FQGNSA. The CDR3: CASSSGRLAGPKNIQYF. As DNA, the CDR3 is TGTGCCAGCAGCTCAGGTCGACTAGCGGGACCCAAAAACATTCAGTACTTC. Variable domain in full (rest from reference TRBV7-2 and TRBJ2-4): GAGVSQSPSNKVTEKGKDVELRCDPISGHTALYWYRQSLGQGLEFLIYFQGNSAPDKSGLPSDRFSAERTGGSVSTLTIQRTQQEDSAVYLCASSSGRLAGPKNIQYFGAGTRLSVL.

The rearrangement uses TRBV28 and TRBJ2-1; 13 bases are a match to TRBD2. The CDR3 is made up of 17 amino acids. Germline values: CDR1 MDHEN, CDR2 SYDVKM. V lost 2 bases and J lost 0; bases outside the gene matches: 1. CDR3 amino acids: CASSLTSGRASYNEQFF. The CDR3, as DNA: TGTGCCAGCAGTTTAACTAGCGGGAGGGCCTCCTACAATGAGCAGTTCTTC.

The DNA for the CDR3 is TGTGCCAGCAGCAGAGCGGGAGGTCCCTACAATGAGCAGTTCTTC. Its translation is CASSRAGGPYNEQFF. The V gene is TRBV27, the J gene TRBJ2-1, with 9 positions matching TRBD2. CDR3 size: 15 residues. V was pared by 6 bases and J by 2 bases, with 5 bases of the junction left unmatched. Germline V CDR1 and CDR2: MNHEY, SMNVEV (reference sequence).

The chain carries TRBV7-9 and TRBJ2-1, with D possibly being TRBD2 (6 bases). CDR1 is SEHNR and CDR2 is FQNEAQ in the germline V gene (reference sequence). This CDR3 is built from 17 residues. Trimming took 6 bases from V and 7 from J, leaving 25 bases between them. The DNA for the CDR3 is TGTGCCAGCAGAGCCTCGTTTGTGGGAGGAGATAGGAATGAGCAGTTCTTC. Translated, it gives CASRASFVGGDRNEQFF.

CDR3 DNA sequence: TGTGCCAGCAGTTTATCGCTAATCTCGAACACTGAAGCTTTCTTT. Residues: CASSLSLISNTEAFF. The V call is TRBV27, the J call TRBJ1-1; D uncertain. V lost 0 bases, J lost 1 base, and 9 bases lay in between. The CDR3 consists of 15 residues. Germline V gene sequence: CDR1 MNHEY, CDR2 SMNVEV (reference sequence).

The J gene is TRBJ1-2, the V gene TRBV29-1; 7 bases are a match to TRBD1. The length of the CDR3 is 12 residues. Germline assignment: CDR1 SQVTM and CDR2 ANQGSEA. Trimming took 7 bases from V and 3 from J; bases not matched to a gene: 5. CDR3 amino acids: CSGQDRHYGYTF. CDR3 nucleotide sequence: TGCAGCGGCCAGGACAGGCACTATGGCTACACCTTC.

The CDR3 coding sequence is TGTGCCAGCAGTGAAGCGCGGAGGCTTGGGACAGGGCAAAGGAGGGACACTGAAGCTTTCTTT. Its protein is CASSEARRLGTGQRRDTEAFF. The gene calls are TRBV2 and TRBJ1-1, with 9 nucleotides matching TRBD1. Germline assignment: CDR1 SNHLY and CDR2 FYNNEI. Trimming removed 0 bases from V and 3 bases from J; junction bases left unmatched: 20. CDR3 length equals 21 residues.

V and J are TRBV6-5 and TRBJ2-7; 7 bases agree with TRBD1. Germline CDR1 and CDR2: MNHEY and SVGAGI. There are 13 residues in the CDR3. J lost 3 bases, V lost 5 bases, and 4 bases had no gene match. The CDR3 DNA follows: TGTGCCAGCAGTGACAGGGTATACTACGAGCAGTACTTC. Amino acids: CASSDRVYYEQYF.

This chain links TRBV19 with TRBJ1-5; D unresolved. Trimming stripped 6 bases from V and 4 bases from J, with 10 bases between. Germline V gene sequence: CDR1 LNHDA, CDR2 SQIVND (reference sequence). The CDR3 covers 13 residues. The CDR3 loop is CASSPLENQPQHF. DNA of the CDR3: TGTGCCAGTAGCCCTTTAGAGAATCAGCCCCAGCATTTT.

This clone was counted once. The chain uses TRBV27 and TRBJ1-1; D may be TRBD1 (5 bases). V dropped 2 bases and J dropped 12 bases, with 13 bases sitting between them. CDR1 is MNHEY and CDR2 is SMNVEV in the germline V gene (reference sequence). The length of the CDR3 is 12 residues. DNA for the CDR3: TGTGCCAGCAGTTTACCCGCAGGGTCGCCTTTCTTT. Encoded protein: CASSLPAGSPFF.

The chain is built from TRBV2 and TRBJ2-7, with 10 bases identical to TRBD1. J gave up 2 bases and V 6 bases, and 4 bases lay outside the gene matches. Germline-derived CDR1 and CDR2 are SNHLY and FYNNEI. The CDR3 loop spans 14 amino acids. CDR3 amino acids: CASSVDRGPYEQYF. The CDR3 region has the DNA TGTGCCAGCAGCGTCGACAGGGGGCCCTACGAGCAGTACTTC.

The chain links TRBV5-1 to TRBJ1-2, with 11 positions matching TRBD1. Germline CDR1 and CDR2: SGHRS and YFSETQ. J was trimmed by 7 bases and V by 4 bases; bases with no gene match: 6. This CDR3 contains 14 residues. CDR3 region: CASSLTGTGGGYTF. The CDR3 DNA is TGCGCCAGCAGCCTGACCGGGACAGGGGGTGGCTACACCTTC.

Points on this clone: The junction shows a germline mismatch at one end, possibly a read error. This chain connects TRBV7-6 to TRBJ1-5, with 9 nucleotides matching TRBD1. This CDR3 spans 14 amino acids. CDR1 is SGHVS, CDR2 FNYEAQ, per germline. The CDR3 DNA follows: TGTGCCAGCTTGCGACAGGGGGACAATCGGCCCCAGCATTTT. Encoded protein: CASLRQGDNRPQHF.

This clone was seen a handful of times. The chain couples TRBV28 to TRBJ2-7; TRBD2 matches 7 bases. The CDR3 loop spans 15 amino acids. Unmatched junction bases numbered 10, after V lost 4 bases and J lost 4 bases. Germline lookup yields CDR1 MDHEN and CDR2 SYDVKM. CDR3 amino acids: CASSSAVLASYEQYF. DNA of the CDR3: TGTGCCAGCAGTTCTGCAGTACTAGCGAGTTACGAGCAGTACTTC.

This clone was seen only once. V is TRBV7-9 and J is TRBJ1-2; 8 positions match TRBD1. Germline V gene data show CDR1 as SEHNR and CDR2 as FQNEAQ (reference sequence). This CDR3 has 13 residues. Germline trimming cut 2 bases from V and 6 bases from J; bases unmatched to any gene: 2. The CDR3 region has the DNA TGTGCCAGCAGCTTAACAGGGGGTGATGGCTACACCTTC. Its translation: CASSLTGGDGYTF. Filled out from reference TRBV7-9 and TRBJ1-2, the complete variable domain reads DTGVSQNPRHKITKRGQNVTFRCDPISEHNRLYWYRQTLGQGPEFLTYFQNEAQLEKSRLLSDRFSAERPKGSFSTLEIQRTEQGDSAMYLCASSLTGGDGYTFGSGTRLTVV.

The chain couples TRBV19 to TRBJ2-7; 11 positions agree with TRBD2. The CDR3 is made up of 14 amino acids. Trimming took 5 bases from V and 6 from J; bases not matched to a gene: 6. Germline lookup yields CDR1 LNHDA and CDR2 SQIVND (reference sequence). The CDR3, as DNA: TGTGCCAGTAGTGTAACTAGCGGGAGTGGCGAGCAGTACTTC. Translating it yields CASSVTSGSGEQYF.

V gene TRBV5-1 combines with J gene TRBJ2-7; 8 positions agree with TRBD1. CDR3 length: 12 residues. After removal of 4 bases from V and 9 bases from J, the junction contained 6 bases not matched to a gene. The germline CDR1 and CDR2 sequences are SGHRS and YFSETQ. As DNA, the CDR3 is TGCGCCAGCAGCGCGGGACAGGCGGTGCAGTACTTC. Encoded protein: CASSAGQAVQYF.

The V call is TRBV6-5, the J call TRBJ1-1; no clear D. V lost 0 bases and J 0 bases, leaving 11 bases between the germline ends. The CDR3 totals 16 residues. Germline-derived CDR1 and CDR2 are MNHEY and SVGAGI. The CDR3 region is CASSYSTALMNTEAFF. The CDR3 coding sequence is TGTGCCAGCAGTTACTCTACAGCACTCATGAACACTGAAGCTTTCTTT.

J is TRBJ1-1 and V is TRBV7-9; no firm D call. This CDR3 has 15 residues. V lost 3 bases and J 1 base, leaving 12 bases between the germline ends. Germline loops: CDR1 SEHNR, CDR2 FQNEAQ (reference sequence). CDR3 region: CASSFADNRNTEAFF. CDR3 DNA sequence: TGTGCCAGCAGCTTCGCTGACAACCGGAACACTGAAGCTTTCTTT.

This chain connects TRBV19 to TRBJ2-3, with 8 bases lining up with TRBD1. The V and J ends lost 3 bases and 5 bases, in that order; junction bases with no gene match: 10. This CDR3 spans 16 amino acids. CDR1 is LNHDA, CDR2 SQIVND, per germline (reference sequence). This CDR3 reads CASSISSRGQRDTQYF. As DNA, the CDR3 is TGTGCCAGTAGTATTAGTAGCAGGGGGCAGAGAGATACGCAGTATTTT.